This entry is about one T cell receptor beta chain. As yet, its antigen is unknown. The data derive from a study of T cells expressing NK-cell markers. The overall study: There were seven HCMV-seropositive donors and one seronegative donor among the eight sequenced. Regarding the study as a whole: Expanded NKG2C+ T cell clones were not confirmed as HCMV-specific. Also leading the CD3+CD56-NKG2C+ fraction in a few donors were these clonotypes.

The authors generated TCR beta cDNA through 5'RACE template switching with UMIs. With the 5' RACE reads reprocessed, TCRdb shows one record per CDR3 protein and no DNA. The ten most abundant clones cover about 3.6% of a sample with 450,000 to 600,000 distinct CDR3 sequences. This CDR3 contains 13 residues. This chain links TRBV12-3 or TRBV12-4 with TRBJ2-3; the TRBD1 assignment by TCRdb is unverifiable without DNA. The material sequenced was blood T cells: a sorted CD56 or NKG2C T cell subset, CD4+ or CD8+ T cells, or bulk PBMC T cells (not recorded which). The receptor was derived from a man aged 18 to 29 in good health. CDR3 loop: CADRDMGTDTQYF.